Listed below are T cell receptor beta chains from one sample, sequenced in a study of blood T cell repertoires in COVID-19. Sequencing was performed with immunoSEQ multiplex PCR; in TCRdb, only in-frame clones are kept and a portion is missing. The sample holds around 60,000 clones, 75% to 85% seen once. Material: peripheral blood. Receptor source: a man aged 45 to 65 with COVID-19, enrolled during active disease. CDR3s include the opening cysteine and the closing phenylalanine or tryptophan. The D gene is left open where the match is weak. Rows give clone size only sometimes, using once, few, many, or a class for an expanded clone.

>TRBJ1-5|NA|TRBV7-2|NA
TGTGCCAGCAGCTTAGTACAAGGGGGTCAGCCCCAGCATTTT
CASSLVQGGQPQHF
>TRBJ1-1|TRBD1|TRBV7-2|NA
TGTGCCAGCAGCTCTGTAGGGGGCGCGTTCACTGAAGCTTTCTTT
CASSSVGGAFTEAFF
>TRBJ2-5|NA|TRBV24-1|NA
TGTGCCACCAGTGATTTATCCACTACCCAGTACTTC
CATSDLSTTQYF
>TRBJ2-7|TRBD1|TRBV6-6|NA
TGTGCCAGCAAGAAGGGACAGGAGTCCTACGAGCAGTACTTC
CASKKGQESYEQYF
>TRBJ1-1|NA|TRBV28|once
TGTGCCAGCAGTTTACTCAGGGACACTGAAGCTTTCTTT
CASSLLRDTEAFF
>TRBJ2-7|TRBD2|TRBV19|NA
TGTGCCAGTAGAAGGACTAGCGGGAGTGGATACGAGCAGTACTTC
CASRRTSGSGYEQYF
>TRBJ2-3|TRBD2|TRBV5-1|NA
TGCGCCAGCAGCTTGTCTCTAGCGGCAAGCACAGATACGCAGTATTTT
CASSLSLAASTDTQYF
>TRBJ1-2|NA|TRBV4-2|medium-sized
TGTGCCAGCAGCCAAGATGGGTCCCCCGGCGGCTATGGCTACACCTTC
CASSQDGSPGGYGYTF
>TRBJ1-5|TRBD1|TRBV25-1|NA
TGTGCCAGCAGTGACCGACAGGGAAGTCAGCCCCAGCATTTT
CASSDRQGSQPQHF
>TRBJ1-3|TRBD1|TRBV5-1|once
TGCGCCAGCAGCTACGGGACAGGGGGAGGTGGAAACACCATATATTTT
CASSYGTGGGGNTIYF
>TRBJ2-7|NA|TRBV21-1|NA
TGTGCCAGCAGCAAGTCACTTCCCACCTACGAGCAGTACTTC
CASSKSLPTYEQYF
>TRBJ1-1|NA|TRBV28|NA
TGTGCCAGCAGACCCCCGGTAGGGGAAACGGCTGAAGCTTTCTTT
CASRPPVGETAEAFF
>TRBJ2-7|TRBD2|TRBV3-1/TRBV3-2|NA
TGTGCCAGCAGTCCCTCGCGGGGGGCGGGGGAGCAGTACTTC
CASSPSRGAGEQYF
>TRBJ2-1|NA|TRBV28|once
TGTGCCAGCATCCCAGGGGGGCTACCTAATGAGCAGTTCTTC
CASIPGGLPNEQFF
>TRBJ2-7|TRBD2|TRBV7-2|NA
TGTGCCAGCAGCCATAAAATAGCGGGAGGGGCGGATATGCCCTACGAGCAGTACTTC
CASSHKIAGGADMPYEQYF
>TRBJ1-4|NA|TRBV5-1|NA
TGCGCCAGCAGCCCGGGGGGACTTAATGAAAAACTGTTTTTT
CASSPGGLNEKLFF
>TRBJ2-7|NA|TRBV2|few
TGTGCCAGCACCCCAGGGAGGACAGGCATAACCTACGAGCAGTACTTC
CASTPGRTGITYEQYF
>TRBJ2-3|NA|TRBV28|NA
TGTGCCAGCAGTTTTGGTCCAGGGGCTAGCACAGATACGCAGTATTTT
CASSFGPGASTDTQYF
>TRBJ2-1|TRBD2|TRBV14|NA
TGTGCCAGCAGTCGTTTGACTAGCGGGAGGTCCAATGAGCAGTTCTTC
CASSRLTSGRSNEQFF
>TRBJ1-1|TRBD1|TRBV11-2|NA
TGTGCCAGCAGCTCCGGGACAGGTTTGAACACTGAAGCTTTCTTT
CASSSGTGLNTEAFF
>TRBJ1-1|NA|TRBV30|NA
TGTGCCTGGAATCGCCCCAGGGCCGGGAACACTGAAGCTTTCTTT
CAWNRPRAGNTEAFF
>TRBJ1-6|TRBD1|TRBV27|NA
TGTGCCAGCAGTACATGGGGACAGGGGGCGATTGCTTCACCCCTCCACTTT
CASSTWGQGAIASPLHF
>TRBJ2-7|NA|TRBV7-8|NA
TGTGCCAGCAGCTTCTCTCGTGCGGGTGTCTACGAGCAGTACTTC
CASSFSRAGVYEQYF
>TRBJ2-7|TRBD1|TRBV7-2|NA
TGTGCCAGCAGCACGTGGGACAGACCCTACGAGCAGTACTTC
CASSTWDRPYEQYF
>TRBJ2-5|NA|TRBV11-2|NA
TGTGCCAGCAGCATAGACAGGGAGACCCAGTACTTC
CASSIDRETQYF
>TRBJ2-3|NA|TRBV27|NA
TGTGCCAGCAATCCGACAGTTTACGCAGATACGCAGTATTTT
CASNPTVYADTQYF
>TRBJ1-6|TRBD1|TRBV5-5|NA
TGTGCCAGCAGAGGTGACAGGGCGCCCATTAATTCACCCCTCCACTTT
CASRGDRAPINSPLHF
>TRBJ2-1|TRBD1|TRBV30|NA
TGTGCCTGGGACGGGACAGGTAGTACTGAGCAGTTCTTC
CAWDGTGSTEQFF
>TRBJ1-2|TRBD1|TRBV25-1|few
TGTGCCAGCAAGGCGGCAGGGGGTAACTATGGCTACACCTTC
CASKAAGGNYGYTF